This T cell receptor beta chain was found in a study of blood T cells in healthy people across ages. Study details: About one barcoded beta molecule per two T cells came from capture by template switching.

Study results and limitations: Measured against age, TCR beta diversity per million T cells decreased in a roughly linear manner.

On this clonotype itself: Its antigen is not known.

The CDR3 sequence is 17 residues long. Trimming removed 4 bases from V and 9 bases from J; junction bases left unmatched: 17. In germline, CDR1 is DFQATT, CDR2 SNEGSKA (reference sequence). It was with a sample-barcoded 5' primer and a J-beta primer mix that a second PCR of about 7 to 12 cycles was run. TCRdb independently ran MiXCR on the 5' RACE reads; one entry per CDR3 protein. The sample holds roughly 1,800,000 distinct CDR3 sequences, approximately 50% seen once. The specimen was blood. The J gene is TRBJ1-5, the V gene TRBV20-1, with 11 bases that match TRBD1. This TCR was recovered from a woman in her thirties or forties in good health. CDR3 residues: CSATTSHGTGGITPQHF. The CDR3 DNA sequence: TGCAGTGCTACAACATCACACGGGACAGGGGGGATTACGCCCCAGCATTTT.